This TCR beta chain was recovered during a study of beta chain features in type 1 diabetes. The CDR3 consists of 19 residues. Germline V gene lookup returns CDR1 GTSNPN and CDR2 SVGIG (reference sequence). The trim removed 2 bases at V and 3 bases at J, leaving 17 bases unmatched. Since all of the isolated RNA was reverse transcribed, expressed TCRB transcripts were what got sequenced. Here immunoSEQ multiplex PCR was the method, and the copy in TCRdb shows in-frame clones only, minus some. The data hold tens of thousands of clones, with approximately 32% observed a single time. This clone was counted only a few times.

The chain is built from TRBV30 and TRBJ1-5, with 9 nucleotides matching TRBD1. This TCR was sampled from a woman aged 18-29 years in good health. The specimen sequenced was stem cell memory CD4+ T cells from blood. CDR3 in amino acids: CAWSFPSPGTGRYNQPQHF. For the CDR3, the DNA is TGTGCCTGGAGTTTCCCAAGTCCCGGGACAGGGCGATACAATCAGCCCCAGCATTTT.